Listed here are 21 T cell receptor beta chains from one sample, sequenced in a study of blood T cell repertoires in COVID-19. Profiling relied on immunoSEQ multiplex PCR, and the TCRdb table lists in-frame clones only, not all of them. The sample records 250,000 to 300,000 clones, about 82% being singletons. The source material was peripheral blood. The receptors here all came from a man in his fifties or sixties with active or convalescent COVID-19.

The chain has TRBV30 and TRBJ1-6; no definite D call. CDR1 and CDR2 from the germline V gene are GTSNPN and SVGIG (reference sequence). The CDR3 extends over 13 amino acids. Trimming pared 1 base from V and 8 bases from J, leaving 9 bases between. The chain's CDR3 is CAWSEAGYSPLHF. CDR3 DNA: TGTGCCTGGAGTGAGGCAGGCTATTCACCCCTCCACTTT.

This clone has a handful of counts. In the same sample, other DNA sequences code for this CDR3. The chain combines TRBV11-2 with TRBJ2-7; tentatively, D is TRBD2 (6 bases). The V gene's germline CDR1 is SGHAT and CDR2 FQNNGV. V was trimmed by 5 bases and J by 0 bases, leaving 14 bases between them. The CDR3 runs to 15 residues. CDR3 amino acids: CASSPAGGSSYEQYF. CDR3 DNA sequence: TGTGCCAGCAGCCCGGCCGGGGGAAGCTCCTACGAGCAGTACTTC.

The V and J genes are TRBV7-2 and TRBJ2-7, with 10 bases that match TRBD1. Germline values: CDR1 SGHTA, CDR2 FQGNSA. J lost 4 bases, V lost 2 bases, and 14 bases had no gene match. This CDR3 has 18 residues. The CDR3 sequence: CASSLRPFGTGAQYEQYF. The CDR3 DNA sequence: TGTGCCAGCAGCTTAAGGCCTTTCGGGACAGGGGCCCAATACGAGCAGTACTTC. The variable domain in full, completed from reference TRBV7-2 and TRBJ2-7, reads GAGVSQSPSNKVTEKGKDVELRCDPISGHTALYWYRQSLGQGLEFLIYFQGNSAPDKSGLPSDRFSAERTGGSVSTLTIQRTQQEDSAVYLCASSLRPFGTGAQYEQYFGPGTRLTVT.

The rearrangement uses TRBV15 and TRBJ1-4; 7 nucleotides align to TRBD1. The CDR3 sequence is 14 residues long. Germline lookup yields CDR1 LNHNV and CDR2 YYDKDF (reference sequence). J lost 4 bases, V lost 3 bases, and 2 bases had no gene match. The CDR3 sequence is CATSRDRINEKLFF. Here the CDR3 DNA reads TGTGCCACCAGCAGGGACAGGATTAATGAAAAACTGTTTTTT. The entire variable domain, with the rest obtained from reference TRBV15 and TRBJ1-4, is as follows: DAMVIQNPRYQVTQFGKPVTLSCSQTLNHNVMYWYQQKSSQAPKLLFHYYDKDFNNEADTPDNFQSRRPNTSFCFLDIRSPGLGDTAMYLCATSRDRINEKLFFGSGTQLSVL.

This sequence joins TRBV18 and TRBJ2-2; 11 nucleotides match TRBD2. Germline-derived CDR1 and CDR2 are KGHSH and LQKENI. The junction had 6 bases not matched to a gene; V was cut back by 4 bases and J by 2 bases. The length of the CDR3 is 17 residues. The CDR3 loop reads CASSLPTSGKNTGELFF. The CDR3 nucleotides read TGTGCCAGCTCACTACCGACTAGCGGGAAAAACACCGGGGAGCTGTTTTTT.

The chain recombines TRBV9 with TRBJ2-5; D is ambiguous. This CDR3 comprises 15 residues. CDR1 and CDR2 (germline): SGDLS, YYNGEE. V shed 1 base and J shed 2 bases, with 12 bases lying between them. The CDR3 nucleotides are TGTGCCAGCAGCGTAAATTCCGCCAGTCAAGAGACCCAGTACTTC. It translates to CASSVNSASQETQYF. Complete variable domain (other parts from reference TRBV9 and TRBJ2-5): DSGVTQTPKHLITATGQRVTLRCSPRSGDLSVYWYQQSLDQGLQFLIQYYNGEERAKGNILERFSAQQFPDLHSELNLSSLELGDSALYFCASSVNSASQETQYFGPGTRLLVL.

The J gene is TRBJ2-1, the V gene TRBV30, with D unclear. V lost 2 bases to trimming and J lost 4 bases, with 9 bases between them. This CDR3 has 13 amino acids. The V gene's germline CDR1 is GTSNPN and CDR2 SVGIG (reference sequence). The CDR3 DNA sequence: TGTGCCTGGAGTTCTACTGTTTACAATGAGCAGTTCTTC. Translating it yields CAWSSTVYNEQFF.

The chain combines TRBV27 with TRBJ2-3; 8 bases line up with TRBD2. Looked up from germline, CDR1 is MNHEY and CDR2 is SMNVEV (reference sequence). The CDR3 runs to 15 residues. Trimming cost V 0 bases and J 5 bases; bases outside gene matches: 4. CDR3 DNA: TGTGCCAGCAGTTTATCAGGCCTAGCGGGAGATACGCAGTATTTT. Protein: CASSLSGLAGDTQYF.

The chain employs TRBV3-1 (or the pseudogene TRBV3-2) and TRBJ1-5; D ambiguous. This CDR3 spans 15 amino acids. V was shortened by 1 base and J by 0 bases, with 7 bases between the two germline ends. CDR1 is LGHDT, CDR2 YNNKEL, per germline (reference sequence). CDR3 in DNA: TGTGCCAGCAGCCAAGCGGGGAATAGCAATCAGCCCCAGCATTTT. Translating gives CASSQAGNSNQPQHF.

The genes are TRBV15 and TRBJ2-5; 9 bases agree with TRBD2. Germline-derived CDR1 and CDR2 are LNHNV and YYDKDF (reference sequence). CDR3 length: 15 amino acids. Losses at the gene ends were 3 bases for V and 4 bases for J; bases not matched to a gene: 6. The CDR3 DNA follows: TGTGCCACCAGCAGTAGCGGGAGTTCGTCAGAGACCCAGTACTTC. Residues: CATSSSGSSSETQYF.

The chain's CDR3 is CASSPGTGPPDQPQHF. As DNA, the CDR3 is TGTGCCAGCAGTCCCGGGACAGGGCCCCCAGATCAGCCCCAGCATTTT. The chain uses TRBV28 and TRBJ1-5, with 9 bases fitting TRBD1. The CDR3 has 16 residues. With V trimmed by 5 bases and J by 5 bases, 10 bases remained unmatched. CDR1 is MDHEN, CDR2 SYDVKM, per germline.

CDR3 protein: CASSIGGTIRPGANVLTF. The CDR3 DNA sequence: TGTGCCAGTAGTATAGGGGGGACAATAAGGCCTGGGGCCAACGTCCTGACTTTC. The J gene is TRBJ2-6, the V gene TRBV19; TRBD1 is a possible D gene (6 bases). CDR1 and CDR2 (germline): LNHDA, SQIVND (reference sequence). The CDR3 has 18 amino acids. V was pared by 1 base and J by 2 bases, with 15 bases between.

The genes are TRBV3-1 (or the pseudogene TRBV3-2) and TRBJ1-1; 7 bases match TRBD1. Germline CDR1 reads LGHDT; CDR2 reads YNNKEL (reference sequence). This CDR3 region has 14 residues. V lost 8 bases, J lost 4 bases, and 10 bases stayed unmatched. The CDR3 DNA is TGTGCCAGCTCCCTAAACAGGGGCGGCACTGAAGCTTTCTTT. Translation gives CASSLNRGGTEAFF.

The chain links TRBV6-2 or TRBV6-3 to TRBJ1-2; D gene ambiguous. The V and J ends lost 3 bases and 8 bases respectively, with 16 bases between them. The CDR3 totals 14 residues. CDR1 MNHEY and CDR2 SVGEGT come from the germline V gene. The DNA for the CDR3 is TGTGCCAGCAGTTATTTAAAAACCACCGGGGGCTACACCTTC. The encoded protein is CASSYLKTTGGYTF.

J is TRBJ2-1 and V is TRBV18; 13 positions match TRBD2. The CDR3 is 19 residues long. Germline V lookup: CDR1 KGHSH, CDR2 LQKENI. V shed 3 bases and J 8 bases; nucleotides not matched to a gene: 16. The CDR3 DNA reads TGTGCCAGCTCACCCCTACTAGCGGGAGGGCCTAGTCAATGGGATGAGCAGTTCTTC. Translation gives CASSPLLAGGPSQWDEQFF.

The V call is TRBV15, the J call TRBJ2-7; TRBD1 agrees at 8 bases. Trimming removed 0 bases from V and 7 bases from J; junction bases left unmatched: 8. Germline V gene sequence: CDR1 LNHNV, CDR2 YYDKDF (reference sequence). The CDR3 runs to 15 residues. CDR3: CATSREYRGASEQYF. The CDR3 bases are TGTGCCACCAGCAGAGAGTACAGGGGGGCGAGTGAGCAGTACTTC.

V gene TRBV7-3 combines with J gene TRBJ2-5, with D possibly TRBD2 on 6 matching bases. Germline values: CDR1 SGHTA, CDR2 FQGTGA. Trimming shortened V by 1 base and J by 1 base, and 7 bases separated the two germline ends. The CDR3 spans 14 residues. DNA for the CDR3: TGTGCCAGCAGCTTAAACGGGGGCCAAGAGACCCAGTACTTC. Translating it yields CASSLNGGQETQYF. Combining the CDR3 with reference TRBV7-3 and TRBJ2-5 gives the whole variable domain GAGVSQTPSNKVTEKGKYVELRCDPISGHTALYWYRQSLGQGPEFLIYFQGTGAADDSGLPNDRFFAVRPEGSVSTLKIQRTERGDSAVYLCASSLNGGQETQYFGPGTRLLVL.

The V gene is TRBV29-1, the J gene TRBJ2-1; 11 positions agree with TRBD2. The CDR3 is made up of 14 amino acids. V lost 6 bases to trimming and J lost 6 bases; unmatched junction nucleotides: 7. CDR1 is SQVTM and CDR2 is ANQGSEA in the germline V gene. In DNA, the CDR3 is TGCAGCGTGATACTAGCGGGAGCTCGCAATGAGCAGTTCTTC. It codes for CSVILAGARNEQFF.

DNA for the CDR3: TGTGCCAGCAGCTCTCTTGAAGCGGGAGGGCAAGAGACCCAGTACTTC. This codes for CASSSLEAGGQETQYF. This chain joins TRBV5-6 and TRBJ2-5; 10 bases map to TRBD2. The CDR3 has 16 amino acids. V was clipped by 3 bases and J by 2 bases; unmatched bases: 7. CDR1 is SGHDT and CDR2 is YYEEEE in the germline V gene.

V gene TRBV6-6 combines with J gene TRBJ2-3; 9 nucleotides agree with TRBD1. This CDR3 spans 16 amino acids. CDR1 MNHNY and CDR2 SVGAGI come from the germline V gene (reference sequence). Trimming cost V 6 bases and J 7 bases; bases outside gene matches: 14. The CDR3 loop is CASSQGPGQGGYTQYF. In nucleotides, the CDR3 is TGTGCCAGCAGCCAGGGACCGGGACAGGGAGGGTATACGCAGTATTTT.

The V and J genes are TRBV7-9 and TRBJ2-1, with 7 bases that match TRBD2. Germline values: CDR1 SEHNR, CDR2 FQNEAQ (reference sequence). V lost 4 bases, J lost 10 bases, and 7 bases stayed unmatched. The CDR3 consists of 13 residues. The chain's CDR3 is CASSYLQGGEQFF. CDR3 nucleotides: TGTGCCAGCAGCTATTTGCAGGGAGGGGAGCAGTTCTTC.